These T cell receptor beta chains were read from a single sample in a study of blood T cells in healthy people across ages. TCRdb analysed the 5' RACE reads with MiXCR anew, one entry per CDR3 protein. The sample includes around 780,000 distinct CDR3 sequences, roughly 24% of them seen just once. These data are also associated with another study on T cells of mothers and their children.

The source material was blood. The receptors originated from a boy younger than 18 in good health. CDR3s include the opening cysteine and the closing phenylalanine or tryptophan. The D gene is left open where the match is weak. Size values are once, few and many counts, or a class for expanded clones, and some rows have none.

d_call clone_size cdr3_length j_call v_call cdr3_nt cdr3_aa
NA NA 15 TRBJ1-5 TRBV4-1 TGCGCCAGCAGCCAACTCGGAGGGGGCAATCAGCCCCAGCATTTT CASSQLGGGNQPQHF
NA many 14 TRBJ1-3 TRBV9 TGTGCCAGCAGCGTAGGAAGCTCTGGAAACACCATATATTTT CASSVGSSGNTIYF
NA NA 18 TRBJ2-7 TRBV10-3 TGTGCCATCAGTGAGTCTGTCCGACTGGCGCGCAGCTCCTACGAGCAGTACTTC CAISESVRLARSSYEQYF
NA few 14 TRBJ2-5 TRBV20-1 TGCAGTGCTAACCTAGCACCGACCCAAGAGACCCAGTACTTC CSANLAPTQETQYF
NA NA 13 TRBJ2-7 TRBV30 TGTGCCTGGACCCCCGGACAGCCCTACGAGCAGTACTTC CAWTPGQPYEQYF
NA NA 15 TRBJ2-4 TRBV7-9 TGTGCCAGCAGCTTCAGCGAACTAGCCAAAAACATTCAGTACTTC CASSFSELAKNIQYF
NA NA 13 TRBJ1-3 TRBV29-1 TGCAGCGCAGAAGGAGGGAATGGGAACACCATATATTTT CSAEGGNGNTIYF
NA NA 15 TRBJ2-2 TRBV20-1 TGCAGTGCTAGAGATGAGGGGGACTACACCGGGGAGCTGTTTTTT CSARDEGDYTGELFF
NA NA 14 TRBJ2-7 TRBV6-5 TGTGCCAGCAGTTACTCGGCAGGTCTCTACGAGCAGTACTTC CASSYSAGLYEQYF
NA NA 16 TRBJ2-1 TRBV27 TGTGCCAGCAGTGGGGGGGCGGCCTCCTCCTACAGTGAGCAGTTCTTC CASSGGAASSYSEQFF
NA few 13 TRBJ1-2 TRBV10-3 TGTGCCATCAGTGAGTCCCACAGGGAGGGCTACACCTTC CAISESHREGYTF
NA NA 13 TRBJ1-2 TRBV12-3/TRBV12-4 TGTGCCAGCAGCGAACAGGGATACTATGGCTACACCTTC CASSEQGYYGYTF
TRBD2 few 15 TRBJ2-1 TRBV29-1 TGCAGCGTTCCCACTAGCGGGGGCTCCTACAATGAGCAGTTCTTC CSVPTSGGSYNEQFF
NA NA 15 TRBJ1-2 TRBV7-3 TGTGCCAGCAGTAGAGAGGGTCCCACTAACTATGGCTACACCTTC CASSREGPTNYGYTF
TRBD2 few 14 TRBJ2-1 TRBV24-1 TGTGCCCCCCAATGGGGACTAGTTTTCGATGAGCAGTTCTTC CAPQWGLVFDEQFF
TRBD1 few 14 TRBJ1-4 TRBV28 TGTGCCGGCAGTTTAGGGGACAGAGATGAAAAACTGTTTTTT CAGSLGDRDEKLFF
NA few 15 TRBJ2-3 TRBV5-5 TGTGCCAGCAGCCCGTCAGACAGGTTTGGAGATACGCAGTATTTT CASSPSDRFGDTQYF